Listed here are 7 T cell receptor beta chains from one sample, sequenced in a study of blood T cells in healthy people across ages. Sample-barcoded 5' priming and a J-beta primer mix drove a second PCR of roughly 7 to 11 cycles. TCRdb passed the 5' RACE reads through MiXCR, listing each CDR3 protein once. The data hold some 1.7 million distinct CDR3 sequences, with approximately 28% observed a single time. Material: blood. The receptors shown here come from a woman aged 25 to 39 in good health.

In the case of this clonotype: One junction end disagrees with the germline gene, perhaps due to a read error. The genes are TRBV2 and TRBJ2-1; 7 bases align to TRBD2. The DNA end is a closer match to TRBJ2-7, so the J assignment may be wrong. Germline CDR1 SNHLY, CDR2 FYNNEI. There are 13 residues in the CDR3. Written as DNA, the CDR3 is TGTGTCAGCAGCGGGGACTCCTACAATGAGCAGTACTTC. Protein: CVSSGDSYNEQYF.

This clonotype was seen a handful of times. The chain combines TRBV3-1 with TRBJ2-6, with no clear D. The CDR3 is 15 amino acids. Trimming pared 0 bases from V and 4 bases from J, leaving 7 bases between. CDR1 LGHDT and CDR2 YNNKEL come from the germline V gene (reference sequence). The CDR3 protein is CASSQDTRGANVLTF. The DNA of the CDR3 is TGTGCCAGCAGCCAAGACACGCGAGGGGCCAACGTCCTGACTTTC.

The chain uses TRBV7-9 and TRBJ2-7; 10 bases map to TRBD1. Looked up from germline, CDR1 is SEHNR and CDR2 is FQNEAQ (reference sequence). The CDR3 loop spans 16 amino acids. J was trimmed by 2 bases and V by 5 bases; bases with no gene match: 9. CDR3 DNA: TGTGCCAGCAGCGGGGTGCGGACAGGGGGAACCTACGAGCAGTACTTC. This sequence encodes CASSGVRTGGTYEQYF.

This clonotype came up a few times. The CDR3 region is CASSLLGLTVQETQYF. The CDR3 DNA is TGTGCCAGCAGCTTACTGGGTCTAACAGTCCAAGAGACCCAGTACTTC. This rearrangement joins TRBV7-2 to TRBJ2-5; D is undetermined. Germline lookup yields CDR1 SGHTA and CDR2 FQGNSA. The CDR3 consists of 16 residues. V was cut by 2 bases and J by 1 base, with 14 bases left in between.

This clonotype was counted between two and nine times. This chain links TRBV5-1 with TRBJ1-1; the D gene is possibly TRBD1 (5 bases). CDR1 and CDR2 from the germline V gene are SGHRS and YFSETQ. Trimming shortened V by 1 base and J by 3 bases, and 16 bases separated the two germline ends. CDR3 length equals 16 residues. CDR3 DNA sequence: TGCGCCAGCAGCTTGCAAAAGGACAACCTGGACACTGAAGCTTTCTTT. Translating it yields CASSLQKDNLDTEAFF.

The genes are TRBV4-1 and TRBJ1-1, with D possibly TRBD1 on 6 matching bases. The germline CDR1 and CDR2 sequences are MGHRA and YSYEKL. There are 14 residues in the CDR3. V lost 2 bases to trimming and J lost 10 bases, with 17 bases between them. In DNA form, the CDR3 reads TGCGCCAGCAGCCAAAATTGGGGGGGCGAACCAGCTTTCTTT. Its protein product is CASSQNWGGEPAFF.

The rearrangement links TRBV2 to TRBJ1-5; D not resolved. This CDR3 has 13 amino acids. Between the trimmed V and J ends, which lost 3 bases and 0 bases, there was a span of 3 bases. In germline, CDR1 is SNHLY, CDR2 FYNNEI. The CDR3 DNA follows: TGTGCCAGCAGTGACCCTAGCAATCAGCCCCAGCATTTT. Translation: CASSDPSNQPQHF.